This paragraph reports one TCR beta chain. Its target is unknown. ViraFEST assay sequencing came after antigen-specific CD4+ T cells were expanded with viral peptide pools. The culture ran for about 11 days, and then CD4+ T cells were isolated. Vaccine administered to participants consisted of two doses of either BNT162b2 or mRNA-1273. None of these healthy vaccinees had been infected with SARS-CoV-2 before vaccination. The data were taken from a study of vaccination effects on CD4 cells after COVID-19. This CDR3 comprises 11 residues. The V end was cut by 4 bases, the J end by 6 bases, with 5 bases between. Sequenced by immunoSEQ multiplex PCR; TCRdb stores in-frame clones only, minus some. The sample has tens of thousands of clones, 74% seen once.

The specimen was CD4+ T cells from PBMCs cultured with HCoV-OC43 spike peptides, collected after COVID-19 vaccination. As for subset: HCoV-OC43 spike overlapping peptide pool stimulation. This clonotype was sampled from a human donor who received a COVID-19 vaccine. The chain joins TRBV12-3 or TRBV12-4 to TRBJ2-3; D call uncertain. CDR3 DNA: TGTGCCAGCAGTTACGACGATACGCAGTATTTT. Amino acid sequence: CASSYDDTQYF.